A single sample is the source of the 26 T cell receptor beta chains below, sequenced in a study of cytomegalovirus exposure and HLA in healthy donors. Vbeta (60) and Jbeta (13) primers were used in the PCR. The method was immunoSEQ multiplex PCR; TCRdb's version includes in-frame clones alone and lacks a portion of them. The sample has 97,000 or so clones, around 67% seen once; the top ten hold about 2.5%. The sequenced material came from PBMCs. All receptors derive from a man aged 45-65 years in good health and CMV-seronegative.

V and J are TRBV5-1 and TRBJ2-5, with TRBD1 matching 8 bases. TRBJ2-7 matches the DNA end more closely, so the J call is doubtful. The CDR3 is made up of 17 amino acids. Germline lookup yields CDR1 SGHRS and CDR2 YFSETQ. The CDR3 protein is CASSLGPGQGGSYEQYF. For the CDR3, the DNA is TGCGCCAGCAGCTTGGGACCAGGACAGGGAGGCTCCTACGAGCAGTACTTC.

This clone was seen once. CDR3 sequence reads: CASSTWTGGSTEQFF. The CDR3 region has the DNA TGTGCCAGCAGCACATGGACAGGTGGTTCTACTGAGCAGTTCTTC. V usage is TRBV5-4 and J usage is TRBJ2-1, with 7 bases that match TRBD1. The CDR3 sequence is 15 residues long. CDR1 SGHNT and CDR2 YYREEE come from the germline V gene (reference sequence). The V segment lost 4 bases and the J segment 9 bases; nucleotides outside the gene matches: 13.

The chain couples TRBV19 to TRBJ2-1; D possibly corresponds to TRBD2 (5 bases). The CDR3 has 13 residues. Germline V gene data show CDR1 as LNHDA and CDR2 as SQIVND (reference sequence). Trimming pared 5 bases from V and 15 bases from J, leaving 20 bases between. The CDR3 reads CASSLTGIPVAFF. The CDR3 DNA follows: TGTGCCAGTAGTTTAACCGGGATCCCCGTCGCGTTCTTC.

This clone was seen more than once but under ten times. The gene calls are TRBV28 and TRBJ2-2, with TRBD1 matching 9 bases. The CDR3 spans 15 residues. Germline loops: CDR1 MDHEN, CDR2 SYDVKM. V shed 7 bases, J shed 3 bases, and the junction held 6 bases outside the gene matches. CDR3 protein: CASTSQGAHTGELFF. CDR3 coding DNA: TGTGCCAGCACCTCACAGGGGGCCCACACCGGGGAGCTGTTTTTT.

This clone was counted a few times. J is TRBJ2-1 and V is TRBV2; D may be TRBD2 (5 bases). The V and J ends lost 7 bases and 10 bases respectively, with 17 bases between them. The CDR3 extends over 13 amino acids. In germline, CDR1 is SNHLY, CDR2 FYNNEI. The CDR3 region has the DNA TGTGCCAGCACTAAAGACCGAGGGCAGGAGCAGTTCTTC. Its translation: CASTKDRGQEQFF.

The chain employs TRBV29-1 and TRBJ2-5, with D tentatively TRBD2 (5 bases). Germline values: CDR1 SQVTM, CDR2 ANQGSEA. Trimming took off 0 bases at V and 7 bases at J, with 21 bases between the two ends. This CDR3 comprises 16 residues. CDR3 bases: TGCAGCGTTGAAGATCCCGGGTGGGAGCCGGCGGGGACCCAGTACTTC. Protein: CSVEDPGWEPAGTQYF.

V and J are TRBV11-3 and TRBJ1-5; a weak D match, TRBD1 (6 bases). This CDR3 region has 14 residues. Germline V lookup: CDR1 SGHNT, CDR2 YENEEA. Trimming cost V 8 bases and J 4 bases, with 15 bases left between them. The CDR3 reads CASSDRTLNQPQHF. As DNA, the CDR3 is TGTGCCAGCTCAGACAGGACCTTGAATCAGCCCCAGCATTTT.

The CDR3 nucleotides read TGTGCCAGCAGCTTATCAGGACTAGGCTCCTACGAGCAGTACTTC. Translated: CASSLSGLGSYEQYF. V gene TRBV7-9 combines with J gene TRBJ2-5; TRBD2 matches at 7 bases. The J call is doubtful: the DNA matches TRBJ2-7 better. This CDR3 is built from 15 residues. Looked up from germline, CDR1 is SEHNR and CDR2 is FQNEAQ (reference sequence).

The V gene is TRBV28, the J gene TRBJ2-7; tentative D call: TRBD2 (5 bases). Germline CDR1 MDHEN, CDR2 SYDVKM. CDR3 length: 11 amino acids. Trimming removed 2 bases from V and 8 bases from J, with 7 bases in between. The CDR3 loop is CASSLTGKQYF. In DNA form, the CDR3 reads TGTGCCAGCAGTTTAACCGGGAAGCAGTACTTC.

V usage is TRBV15 and J usage is TRBJ2-7, with a tentative D call TRBD1 (5 bases). Germline V gene data show CDR1 as LNHNV and CDR2 as YYDKDF (reference sequence). The CDR3 runs 14 residues. V lost 2 bases and J 6 bases, leaving 14 bases between the germline ends. Here the CDR3 reads CATSRITTGSEQYF. The CDR3 DNA reads TGTGCCACCAGCAGAATCACAACAGGTTCCGAGCAGTACTTC.

This chain joins TRBV6-4 and TRBJ1-5, with unresolved D. The J call is uncertain, as TRBJ2-3 better fits the DNA end. Germline V gene lookup returns CDR1 MRHNA and CDR2 SNTAGT. The CDR3 sequence is 13 residues long. In nucleotides, the CDR3 is TGTGCCAGCAGTGCAGAGGCGAATCAGCCCCAGTATTTT. Amino acids: CASSAEANQPQYF.

The J gene is TRBJ1-5, the V gene TRBV10-3, with TRBD1 as a possible D gene (5 bases). Trimming pared 10 bases from V and 7 bases from J, leaving 20 bases between. The germline gives CDR1 ENHRY, CDR2 SYGVKD. The CDR3 has 14 residues. CDR3 region: CATGPARGSQPQHF. The DNA for the CDR3 is TGTGCCACCGGGCCGGCTAGGGGTAGCCAGCCCCAGCATTTT.

The gene calls are TRBV7-8 and TRBJ1-1; a weak D match, TRBD1 (5 bases). Trimming cost V 5 bases and J 3 bases, with 25 bases left between them. Per the germline V gene, CDR1 is SGHVS and CDR2 is FQNEAQ. This CDR3 is built from 18 residues. The CDR3 coding sequence is TGTGCCAGCAGCCCCGGAGGCGGGACGCGGCTGGGAGACACTGAAGCTTTCTTT. It encodes CASSPGGGTRLGDTEAFF.

V usage is TRBV6-5 and J usage is TRBJ2-7, with D hard to call. Per germline, CDR1 MNHEY and CDR2 SVGAGI. V was cut by 5 bases and J by 5 bases, with 13 bases left in between. CDR3 length: 13 residues. The DNA of the CDR3 is TGTGCCAGCAGTCGATATACTCTGGACGAGCAGTACTTC. Residues: CASSRYTLDEQYF.

The rearrangement uses TRBV5-8 and TRBJ2-1, with 7 bases identical to TRBD2. The ends lost 3 bases at V and 3 bases at J; junction bases unmatched: 9. The CDR3 runs to 16 residues. Germline assignment: CDR1 SGHTS and CDR2 YDEGEE. CDR3 amino acids: CASSSHTSALYNEQFF. CDR3 nucleotides: TGTGCCAGCAGCTCTCATACTAGCGCCCTCTACAATGAGCAGTTCTTC.

The J gene is TRBJ2-1, the V gene TRBV19, with 7 bases fitting TRBD2. The CDR3 loop spans 14 amino acids. V was clipped by 8 bases and J by 2 bases; unmatched bases: 6. The germline CDR1 and CDR2 sequences are LNHDA and SQIVND (reference sequence). The CDR3 loop reads CASERRGTYNEQFF. The CDR3 DNA reads as TGTGCCAGTGAGAGGCGGGGGACCTACAATGAGCAGTTCTTC. Together with reference TRBV19 and TRBJ2-1, the CDR3 gives the full variable domain: DGGITQSPKYLFRKEGQNVTLSCEQNLNHDAMYWYRQDPGQGLRLIYYSQIVNDFQKGDIAEGYSVSREKKESFPLTVTSAQKNPTAFYLCASERRGTYNEQFFGPGTRLTVL.

This chain uses TRBV9 with TRBJ2-1; 7 bases are a match to TRBD2. Germline V lookup: CDR1 SGDLS, CDR2 YYNGEE. CDR3 size: 16 residues. With 6 bases clipped from V and 2 bases from J, the junction kept 11 bases outside the gene matches. The CDR3 sequence is CASTPWGGDTYNEQFF. DNA for the CDR3: TGTGCCAGCACACCGTGGGGAGGGGATACCTACAATGAGCAGTTCTTC.

This rearrangement joins TRBV7-9 to TRBJ1-2, with TRBD1 identical over 8 bases. Germline CDR1 SEHNR, CDR2 FQNEAQ (reference sequence). After removal of 5 bases from V and 7 bases from J, the junction contained 6 bases not matched to a gene. This CDR3 has 13 amino acids. The CDR3 nucleotides read TGTGCCAGCAGCCGACAGGGGCAGGTTGGCTACACCTTC. Encoded protein: CASSRQGQVGYTF.

The chain couples TRBV6-1 to TRBJ1-5; TRBD1 matches 9 bases. The junction had 3 bases not matched to a gene; V was cut back by 4 bases and J by 5 bases. The germline CDR1 and CDR2 sequences are MNHNS and SASEGT. This CDR3 has 14 amino acids. The CDR3 sequence is CASSVTGGDQPQHF. CDR3 coding DNA: TGTGCCAGCAGTGTCACAGGGGGCGATCAGCCCCAGCATTTT.

This clone occurred once. The rearrangement links TRBV7-9 to TRBJ2-3; D gene ambiguous. Germline V gene lookup returns CDR1 SEHNR and CDR2 FQNEAQ (reference sequence). This CDR3 contains 18 residues. The V and J ends lost 4 bases and 3 bases respectively, with 23 bases between them. CDR3 sequence (DNA): TGTGCCAGCAGCTCCCGGTTCACGCTTGCGATCGGGACAGATACGCAGTATTTT. It yields the protein CASSSRFTLAIGTDTQYF.

This chain connects TRBV30 to TRBJ2-7; perhaps TRBD1 as D (5 bases). Germline values: CDR1 GTSNPN, CDR2 SVGIG (reference sequence). V was shortened by 7 bases and J by 1 base, with 11 bases between the two germline ends. The CDR3 consists of 12 residues. The CDR3 sequence: CASQKGSYEQYF. The CDR3 bases are TGTGCCTCCCAAAAGGGGTCCTACGAGCAGTACTTC.

The V and J genes are TRBV27 and TRBJ1-1; tentative D call: TRBD1 (6 bases). CDR3 length: 16 amino acids. Trimming pared 5 bases from V and 2 bases from J, leaving 18 bases between. Germline V gene sequence: CDR1 MNHEY, CDR2 SMNVEV (reference sequence). CDR3 nucleotides: TGTGCCAGCAGTCTCCTACAGGGATCAATAAACACTGAAGCTTTCTTT. Its translation: CASSLLQGSINTEAFF.

The gene calls are TRBV4-1 and TRBJ2-7; D is unresolved. There are 16 residues in the CDR3. Per germline, CDR1 MGHRA and CDR2 YSYEKL. Between the trimmed V and J ends, which lost 1 base and 0 bases, there was a span of 13 bases. The chain's CDR3 is CASSQAPGQSSYEQYF. For the CDR3, the DNA is TGCGCCAGCAGCCAAGCCCCTGGGCAGAGCTCCTACGAGCAGTACTTC.

The chain has TRBV10-2 and TRBJ1-5; 8 nucleotides line up with TRBD1. The CDR3 runs 14 residues. Germline CDR1 and CDR2: WSHSY and SAAADI. Unmatched junction bases numbered 6, after V lost 4 bases and J lost 7 bases. The CDR3 DNA sequence: TGCGCCAGCAGTGGAGACAGGGGTGGACAGCCCCAGCATTTT. It specifies CASSGDRGGQPQHF.

The chain combines TRBV11-2 with TRBJ1-1; TRBD1 is a possible D gene (5 bases). The CDR3 has 16 amino acids. The germline gives CDR1 SGHAT, CDR2 FQNNGV. Trimming took 2 bases from V and 4 from J, leaving 17 bases between them. CDR3 in DNA: TGTGCCAGCAGCTTATTGGCCGGGGGTTTGGGCACTGAAGCTTTCTTT. Its protein product is CASSLLAGGLGTEAFF.

The V and J genes are TRBV15 and TRBJ2-5; perhaps TRBD1 as D (6 bases). V lost 6 bases, J lost 5 bases, and 13 bases lay in between. Germline loops: CDR1 LNHNV, CDR2 YYDKDF (reference sequence). The CDR3 is 13 amino acids. CDR3 residues: CATSPSRGETQYF. The CDR3 bases are TGTGCCACCAGTCCCTCAAGGGGGGAGACCCAGTACTTC.